Presented here are 10 T cell receptor beta chains from one specimen sequenced in a study of Graves' ophthalmopathy and Graves' hyperthyroidism. Amplification from RNA transcripts yielded the TCR beta CDR3 regions. An opening RT-PCR round employed HTBI primers and preceded a second-round multiplex PCR. TCRdb ran MiXCR on the multiplex PCR reads and lists one entry per CDR3 protein. The sample comprises 300,000 to 500,000 distinct CDR3 sequences, 15% of which are singletons, and roughly 7% rests with the top ten. Sequencing was performed on peripheral blood. These receptor sequences come from a woman in her late teens or twenties with stable Graves' hyperthyroidism.

This clonotype was seen a handful of times. Here the CDR3 reads CASSQEADPNQPQHF. CDR3 nucleotides: TGCGCCAGCAGCCAAGAAGCCGATCCGAATCAGCCCCAGCATTTT. The V gene is TRBV4-1, the J gene TRBJ1-5, with D hard to call. This CDR3 contains 15 residues. V gave up 0 bases and J gave up 4 bases, with 10 bases separating them. In germline, CDR1 is MGHRA, CDR2 YSYEKL.

This clonotype occurred many times. The chain recombines TRBV29-1 with TRBJ1-5, with 10 bases matching TRBD1. The ends lost 7 bases at V and 2 bases at J; junction bases unmatched: 8. The germline gives CDR1 SQVTM, CDR2 ANQGSEA. The CDR3 runs to 15 residues. CDR3 amino acids: CSGRPGTGGNQPQHF. Written as DNA, the CDR3 is TGCAGCGGCCGTCCCGGGACAGGGGGCAATCAGCCCCAGCATTTT.

This clonotype was found many times. The genes are TRBV2 and TRBJ2-5, with 8 bases that match TRBD1. Germline lookup yields CDR1 SNHLY and CDR2 FYNNEI. The CDR3 length is 14 residues. V gave up 5 bases and J gave up 5 bases; unmatched junction bases: 7. As DNA, the CDR3 is TGTGCCAGCAGTCTCAGGGGGCCTGGGGAGACCCAGTACTTC. Protein sequence: CASSLRGPGETQYF.

This clonotype appeared a few times. The genes are TRBV19 and TRBJ1-1; D may be TRBD1 (5 bases). This CDR3 is built from 14 residues. Between the trimmed V and J ends, which lost 9 bases and 3 bases, there was a span of 17 bases. Germline V gives CDR1 LNHDA, CDR2 SQIVND (reference sequence). The CDR3 sequence: CASESDRGHTEAFF. In DNA form, the CDR3 reads TGTGCCAGCGAGTCGGATCGGGGCCACACTGAAGCTTTCTTT.

This clonotype has more than one count but fewer than ten. A clone one base away is much larger, so this may be a read error. This chain joins TRBV10-3 and TRBJ1-5; the D gene is possibly TRBD1 (6 bases). The CDR3 length is 13 residues. Germline CDR1 and CDR2: ENHRY and SYGVKD. The CDR3 nucleotides are TGTGCCATCAGTAATACAGGGAATCAGCCCCAGCGTTTT. This translates into CAISNTGNQPQRF.

This clonotype was recorded at least ten times. The rearrangement links TRBV6-1 to TRBJ1-1; 9 bases fit TRBD1. The CDR3 is 14 amino acids. With 5 bases clipped from V and 5 bases from J, the junction kept 6 bases outside the gene matches. Germline V gives CDR1 MNHNS, CDR2 SASEGT. The DNA for the CDR3 is TGTGCCAGCAGTCCCGGGACAGGGATTACTGAAGCTTTCTTT. This codes for CASSPGTGITEAFF.

This clonotype appeared many times. V is TRBV27 and J is TRBJ1-2; 7 bases fit TRBD1. The V gene's germline CDR1 is MNHEY and CDR2 SMNVEV (reference sequence). J was trimmed by 8 bases and V by 4 bases; bases with no gene match: 4. CDR3 length: 12 amino acids. CDR3 sequence reads: CASSSGGGGYTF. The CDR3 bases are TGTGCCAGCAGTTCAGGGGGAGGGGGCTACACCTTC.

This clonotype was detected a few times. This chain connects TRBV2 to TRBJ1-3; 8 bases map to TRBD1. Germline V gives CDR1 SNHLY, CDR2 FYNNEI. J gave up 4 bases and V 4 bases, and 9 bases lay outside the gene matches. The CDR3 runs 16 residues. The CDR3 DNA is TGTGCCAGCAGTGCGCCGGGACAGGAAACGGGAAACACCATATATTTT. Amino acids: CASSAPGQETGNTIYF. Drawing the rest from reference TRBV2 and TRBJ1-3, the complete variable domain is EPEVTQTPSHQVTQMGQEVILRCVPISNHLYFYWYRQILGQKVEFLVSFYNNEISEKSEIFDDQFSVERPDGSNFTLKIRSTKLEDSAMYFCASSAPGQETGNTIYFGEGSWLTVV.

This clonotype was detected a few times. The rearrangement links TRBV14 to TRBJ1-5; no clear D. Germline assignment: CDR1 SGHDN and CDR2 FVKESK. V lost 3 bases and J 5 bases, leaving 17 bases between the germline ends. The CDR3 contains 16 residues. This chain's CDR3 is CASSHPNGEGYQPQHF. As DNA, the CDR3 is TGTGCCAGCAGCCACCCCAACGGAGAAGGGTATCAGCCCCAGCATTTT.

This clonotype was seen a handful of times. The rearrangement uses TRBV4-1 and TRBJ1-5, with 9 bases fitting TRBD1. Looked up from germline, CDR1 is MGHRA and CDR2 is YSYEKL. This CDR3 is 16 amino acids long. J lost 3 bases, V lost 3 bases, and 6 bases had no gene match. CDR3 loop: CASSQVGQGNNQPQHF. For the CDR3, the DNA is TGCGCCAGCAGCCAGGTCGGACAGGGGAACAATCAGCCCCAGCATTTT.